Listed below are T cell receptor beta chains from one sample, sequenced in a study of Ad26.COV2.S vaccination and SARS-CoV-2 variants. Sequenced by immunoSEQ multiplex PCR; TCRdb stores in-frame clones only, minus some. The table has 300,000 to 400,000 clones, 80% to 90% seen once. Here the sequenced sample was peripheral blood, taken in a trial of Ad26.COV2.S vaccine versus placebo. The receptors come from a person between 18 and 59 years old who received the Ad26.COV2.S COVID-19 vaccine or a placebo. CDR3s include the opening cysteine and the closing phenylalanine or tryptophan. D genes are given only for firm matches. Some rows mark clone size as missing; the rest say once, few, many or name a class of expanded clone.

CASKIKSQVNEQFF,TGTGCCAGCAAGATTAAGTCCCAGGTCAATGAGCAGTTCTTC,TRBV27,TRBJ2-1,.,.
CASSRRGQESDTQYF,TGTGCCAGCAGTCGGCGGGGGCAAGAATCAGATACGCAGTATTTT,TRBV6-5,TRBJ2-3,.,.
CASSRQIRTSETQYF,TGTGCCAGCAGCAGACAGATACGAACTTCGGAGACCCAGTACTTC,TRBV5-6,TRBJ2-5,.,.
CASSQGGSLRSYNEQFF,TGTGCCAGCAGCCAAGGAGGATCCCTCCGCTCCTACAATGAGCAGTTCTTC,TRBV3-1/TRBV3-2,TRBJ2-1,.,.
CASSVDRPSGANVLTF,TGTGCCAGCAGCGTAGACAGGCCCTCTGGGGCCAACGTCCTGACTTTC,TRBV9,TRBJ2-6,.,.
CASSRGTQETQYF,TGCGCCAGCAGTCGGGGGACCCAAGAGACCCAGTACTTC,TRBV10-1,TRBJ2-5,.,.
CASSPDRVTNTDTQYF,TGTGCCAGCAGCCCTGACAGGGTGACTAACACAGATACGCAGTATTTT,TRBV7-9,TRBJ2-3,TRBD1,.
CASSDLGGLGYEQYF,TGTGCCAGCAGCGATCTTGGAGGACTAGGCTACGAGCAGTACTTC,TRBV3-1/TRBV3-2,TRBJ2-7,TRBD2,.
CASSLPASYEQYF,TGTGCCAGCAGTCTCCCCGCCTCCTACGAGCAGTACTTC,TRBV12-3/TRBV12-4,TRBJ2-7,.,once
CASSYSGQGNYDGYTF,TGTGCCAGCAGTTACTCAGGACAGGGGAATTACGATGGCTACACCTTC,TRBV6-5,TRBJ1-2,TRBD1,.
CASSWGQGYSYGYTF,TGCGCCAGCAGCTGGGGACAGGGGTACAGCTATGGCTACACCTTC,TRBV5-1,TRBJ1-2,TRBD1,.
CASSAASFSYNEQFF,TGTGCCAGCAGCGCCGCTAGCTTCTCCTACAATGAGCAGTTCTTC,TRBV11-3,TRBJ2-1,.,.
CASSISDNSPLHF,TGTGCCAGCAGTATCTCCGATAATTCACCCCTCCACTTT,TRBV6-6,TRBJ1-6,.,.
CAVGYQPQHF,TGTGCCGTGGGGTATCAGCCCCAGCATTTT,TRBV19,TRBJ1-5,.,few
CASSTHSGGNEQFF,TGTGCCAGTAGTACCCACAGCGGTGGGAATGAGCAGTTCTTC,TRBV19,TRBJ2-1,.,.
CASRAGTSSPEQYF,TGTGCCAGCAGAGCCGGGACTAGCTCTCCCGAGCAGTACTTC,TRBV28,TRBJ2-7,TRBD2,.
CASSLQGIEEKLFF,TGCGCCAGCAGCTTACAGGGAATCGAGGAAAAACTGTTTTTT,TRBV5-1,TRBJ1-4,.,.
CASSPGGAGMQPQHF,TGTGCCAGCAGCCCCGGGGGGGCGGGAATGCAGCCCCAGCATTTT,TRBV3-1/TRBV3-2,TRBJ1-5,.,.
CASRLAGAVGELFF,TGTGCCAGCAGACTAGCGGGAGCCGTCGGGGAGCTGTTTTTT,TRBV28,TRBJ2-2,TRBD2,.
CASSKDRVEQPQHF,TGTGCCAGCAGCAAGGACAGGGTAGAACAGCCCCAGCATTTT,TRBV2,TRBJ1-5,TRBD1,.
CASSAGTGTSNQPQHF,TGTGCCAGCAGCGCCGGGACAGGGACTAGCAATCAGCCCCAGCATTTT,TRBV5-8,TRBJ1-5,TRBD1,.
CASSQDMGDTQYF,TGCGCCAGCAGCCAAGATATGGGAGATACGCAGTATTTT,TRBV4-3,TRBJ2-3,.,.
CASSYSTGTDTQYF,TGTGCCAGCAGTTACTCAACAGGCACAGATACGCAGTATTTT,TRBV6-5,TRBJ2-3,.,.
CASSLEGTANYGYTF,TGTGCCAGCAGCTTAGAGGGAACAGCTAACTATGGCTACACCTTC,TRBV7-2,TRBJ1-2,.,.
CATSDPVGSGSANTQYF,TGTGCCACCAGTGATCCGGTGGGTAGCGGGAGTGCCAATACGCAGTATTTT,TRBV24-1,TRBJ2-3,TRBD2,.
CAWSYRGRTGELFF,TGTGCCTGGAGTTACAGGGGGAGGACCGGGGAGCTGTTTTTT,TRBV30,TRBJ2-2,TRBD1,.
CATSGALAGDTQYF,TGTGCCACCAGTGGGGCACTAGCGGGGGATACGCAGTATTTT,TRBV24-1,TRBJ2-3,TRBD2,.
CASQGQGGFYEQYF,TGTGCCAGCCAGGGACAGGGGGGTTTCTACGAGCAGTACTTC,TRBV28,TRBJ2-7,TRBD1,.
CASSRARVYEQYF,TGTGCCAGCAGTCGGGCTAGGGTCTACGAGCAGTACTTC,TRBV6-2/TRBV6-3,TRBJ2-7,.,.
CASSRDSREETQYF,TGTGCCAGCAGTCGGGACTCTCGTGAAGAGACCCAGTACTTC,TRBV2,TRBJ2-5,.,.
CASDPGANVLTF,TGTGCCTCCGACCCTGGGGCCAACGTCCTGACTTTC,TRBV30,TRBJ2-6,.,.
CASSSRFGADEAFF,TGTGCCAGCAGCTCCCGTTTTGGGGCGGATGAAGCTTTCTTT,TRBV28,TRBJ1-1,.,.
CASSLDGTVKNIQYF,TGTGCCAGCAGCTTGGATGGGACGGTGAAAAACATTCAGTACTTC,TRBV5-6,TRBJ2-4,.,.
CASSQRYVLGFRQATSGANVLTF,TGTGCCAGCAGCCAAAGATATGTCTTGGGCTTTAGACAGGCGACATCTGGGGCCAACGTCCTGACTTTC,TRBV14,TRBJ2-6,.,.
CASGLASSTRPGELFF,TGTGCTAGTGGTTTGGCGTCCTCGACACGACCTGGGGAGCTGTTTTTT,TRBV12-5,TRBJ2-2,.,.
CASATGGFGTDTQYF,TGCGCCAGCGCCACAGGGGGTTTCGGCACAGATACGCAGTATTTT,TRBV5-1,TRBJ2-3,TRBD1,.
CATSDRLSREGTDTQYF,TGTGCCACCAGTGATAGGCTTAGCCGTGAGGGCACAGATACGCAGTATTTT,TRBV24-1,TRBJ2-3,.,.
CASGRREGVDTQYF,TGCGCCAGCGGGCGGCGGGAGGGCGTCGATACGCAGTATTTT,TRBV5-1,TRBJ2-3,TRBD2,.
CASSLSKWGTDTQYF,TGTGCCAGCAGTTTATCGAAGTGGGGCACAGATACGCAGTATTTT,TRBV27,TRBJ2-3,.,.
CASSLGTDQPQHF,TGTGCCAGCAGTTTAGGGACCGATCAGCCCCAGCATTTT,TRBV12-3/TRBV12-4,TRBJ1-5,.,.
CASSGAPGAGKSSPLHF,TGTGCCAGCAGCGGGGCCCCTGGGGCAGGGAAGAGTTCACCCCTCCACTTT,TRBV7-2,TRBJ1-6,.,few
CAWTEVRDSSYNSPLHF,TGTGCCTGGACCGAAGTCCGGGACAGCTCCTATAATTCACCCCTCCACTTT,TRBV30,TRBJ1-6,TRBD1,.
CASSDSRTGREGELFF,TGTGCCAGTAGCGACTCTAGGACAGGGAGGGAAGGGGAGCTGTTTTTT,TRBV19,TRBJ2-2,.,once
CASSTPGQQYF,TGTGCCAGCAGCACCCCGGGACAGCAGTACTTC,TRBV9,TRBJ2-7,.,.
CASNSGSSYEQYF,TGTGCCAGCAATAGCGGGAGCTCCTACGAGCAGTACTTC,TRBV9,TRBJ2-7,TRBD2,.
CASSRQGSSGNTIYF,TGTGCCAGCAGTCGACAGGGGAGCTCTGGAAACACCATATATTTT,TRBV6-5,TRBJ1-3,TRBD1,.
CASGSSGGAGSEQFF,TGTGCTAGTGGTTCTAGCGGGGGGGCCGGGAGTGAGCAGTTCTTC,TRBV12-5,TRBJ2-1,TRBD2,few
CATGGTSGGSDTQYF,TGTGCCACCGGAGGGACTAGCGGGGGGTCTGATACGCAGTATTTT,TRBV15,TRBJ2-3,TRBD2,.